This is a list of T cell receptor beta chains from one sample in a study of T cell repertoires in cytomegalovirus infection. No antigen is known for these receptors. TCRdb re-called the reads through MiXCR, storing one row per CDR3 protein. The sample lists approximately 600,000 distinct CDR3 sequences; approximately 40% were seen once. The input for sequencing was cultured PBMCs, taken from culture after CMV antigen stimulation. The receptor set was obtained from a human donor in good health (CMV status not recorded). Some clones in this sample may be carry-over from other donors' samples. CDR3s include the opening cysteine and the closing phenylalanine or tryptophan. The order of the fields is clone size, V gene, D gene, J gene, CDR3 DNA, CDR3 protein. The D gene is left open where the match is weak. Size tells how often a clone was seen (once, few, many) or the class of an expanded clone, and some rows leave it out.

clone_size: once; v_call: TRBV2; d_call: TRBD1; j_call: TRBJ2-3; cdr3_nt: TGTGCCAGCAGTGAAGCAAGGACAGGGGGGACAGATACGCAGTATTTT; cdr3_aa: CASSEARTGGTDTQYF
clone_size: few; v_call: TRBV7-8; d_call: TRBD2; j_call: TRBJ2-3; cdr3_nt: TGTGCCAGCAGCAGGCGACTGAGCGGGGACGCAGATACGCAGTATTTT; cdr3_aa: CASSRRLSGDADTQYF
clone_size: many; v_call: TRBV7-2; d_call: -; j_call: TRBJ1-3; cdr3_nt: TGTGCCAGCAGTCGGAAGAGCTCTGGAAACACCATATATTTT; cdr3_aa: CASSRKSSGNTIYF
clone_size: -; v_call: TRBV7-2; d_call: -; j_call: TRBJ1-3; cdr3_nt: TGTGCCAGCAGCTTAGTCAGGGCTGGAAACACCATATATTTT; cdr3_aa: CASSLVRAGNTIYF
clone_size: few; v_call: TRBV7-2; d_call: -; j_call: TRBJ2-5; cdr3_nt: TGTGCCAGCAGTTTCAGGTGGTCGGCGGAGACCCAGTACTTC; cdr3_aa: CASSFRWSAETQYF
clone_size: -; v_call: TRBV7-9; d_call: -; j_call: TRBJ2-1; cdr3_nt: TGTGCCAGCAGCCCACGTATAGTCCGAAGCCCCAATGAGCAGTTCTTC; cdr3_aa: CASSPRIVRSPNEQFF
clone_size: -; v_call: TRBV11-2; d_call: -; j_call: TRBJ2-2; cdr3_nt: TGTGCCAGCAGCAGCTTATTAACCGGGGAGCTGTTTTTT; cdr3_aa: CASSSLLTGELFF
clone_size: few; v_call: TRBV2; d_call: -; j_call: TRBJ2-2; cdr3_nt: TGTGCCAGCAGTGTGATCGGGGACACCGGGGAGCTGTTTTTT; cdr3_aa: CASSVIGDTGELFF
clone_size: -; v_call: TRBV5-1; d_call: TRBD1; j_call: TRBJ1-2; cdr3_nt: TGCGCCAGCAGCTGGGGTGACTCCGGGACAGAACATGGCTACACCTTC; cdr3_aa: CASSWGDSGTEHGYTF
clone_size: -; v_call: TRBV5-4; d_call: TRBD1; j_call: TRBJ1-1; cdr3_nt: TGTGCCAGCAGCCCACGAGGACAGGGAACAATCTTAACTGAAGCTTTCTTT; cdr3_aa: CASSPRGQGTILTEAFF
clone_size: -; v_call: TRBV20-1; d_call: TRBD2; j_call: TRBJ2-5; cdr3_nt: TGCAGTGCTCCCCTAGCGGGAGGCCGCCAAGAGACCCAGTACTTC; cdr3_aa: CSAPLAGGRQETQYF
clone_size: -; v_call: TRBV9; d_call: TRBD2; j_call: TRBJ2-1; cdr3_nt: TGTGCCAGCAGCGTAGGGGTTAGCGGGAGCTCCTACAATGAGCAGTTCTTC; cdr3_aa: CASSVGVSGSSYNEQFF
clone_size: -; v_call: TRBV12-3/TRBV12-4; d_call: TRBD2; j_call: TRBJ2-2; cdr3_nt: TGTGCCAGCAGTAAGATAGCGGGGGATCTCCGGTACACCGGGGAGCTGTTTTTT; cdr3_aa: CASSKIAGDLRYTGELFF
clone_size: -; v_call: TRBV28; d_call: TRBD1; j_call: TRBJ1-6; cdr3_nt: TGTGCCAGCGGCGTACAGGGGACCTATAATTCACCCTTCCACTTT; cdr3_aa: CASGVQGTYNSPFHF
clone_size: -; v_call: TRBV20-1; d_call: -; j_call: TRBJ2-4; cdr3_nt: TGCAGTGCTTACTTCAGCGCCAAAAACATTCAGTACTTC; cdr3_aa: CSAYFSAKNIQYF
clone_size: -; v_call: TRBV7-2; d_call: -; j_call: TRBJ1-5; cdr3_nt: TGTGCCAGCAGCGAAACAGGGACCAGCAATCAGCCCCAGCATTTT; cdr3_aa: CASSETGTSNQPQHF
clone_size: -; v_call: TRBV6-6; d_call: TRBD2; j_call: TRBJ2-3; cdr3_nt: TGTGCCAGCAGTCTTCTAGCGGGGGACAGCACAGATACGCAGTATTTT; cdr3_aa: CASSLLAGDSTDTQYF
clone_size: -; v_call: TRBV12-3/TRBV12-4; d_call: -; j_call: TRBJ1-1; cdr3_nt: TGTGCCAGCAGTTTTGGCCAGGGTTACGTTCGGTCAGCTTTCTTT; cdr3_aa: CASSFGQGYVRSAFF
clone_size: -; v_call: TRBV11-2; d_call: -; j_call: TRBJ1-1; cdr3_nt: TGTGCCAGCAGCAGGACCCGGCACGCTTTCTTT; cdr3_aa: CASSRTRHAFF
clone_size: -; v_call: TRBV11-2; d_call: -; j_call: TRBJ2-2; cdr3_nt: TGTGCCAGCAGCTTCAATCGGAGGAACACCGGGGAGCTGTTTTTT; cdr3_aa: CASSFNRRNTGELFF
clone_size: -; v_call: TRBV10-3; d_call: -; j_call: TRBJ2-5; cdr3_nt: TGTGCCATCAGAAGTCATGGGGGGGCCAGTTTGGGAGAGACCCAGTACTTC; cdr3_aa: CAIRSHGGASLGETQYF
clone_size: many; v_call: TRBV7-2; d_call: TRBD1; j_call: TRBJ2-1; cdr3_nt: TGTGCCAGCAGCCCAATCCGGGACAGGGGAAATGAGCAGTTCTTC; cdr3_aa: CASSPIRDRGNEQFF
clone_size: -; v_call: TRBV5-1; d_call: -; j_call: TRBJ1-1; cdr3_nt: TGCGCCAGCACCCCGGGGGCGAATTTGAACACTGAAGCTTTCTTT; cdr3_aa: CASTPGANLNTEAFF
clone_size: -; v_call: TRBV29-1; d_call: TRBD2; j_call: TRBJ2-5; cdr3_nt: TGCAGCGTCAGACTACCAGCGGGGGGAACACAAGAGACCCAGTACTTC; cdr3_aa: CSVRLPAGGTQETQYF
clone_size: -; v_call: TRBV4-3; d_call: TRBD1; j_call: TRBJ1-3; cdr3_nt: TGCGCCAGCAGCCAGACAGGGGGAAACACCATATATTTT; cdr3_aa: CASSQTGGNTIYF
clone_size: -; v_call: TRBV7-6; d_call: TRBD1; j_call: TRBJ2-2; cdr3_nt: TGTGCCAGCAGCGAAACAGGGGCCGGGGAGCTGTTTTTT; cdr3_aa: CASSETGAGELFF
clone_size: -; v_call: TRBV12-3/TRBV12-4; d_call: -; j_call: TRBJ2-3; cdr3_nt: TGTGCCAGCGGGAGCGGGAGCACAGATACGCAGTATTTT; cdr3_aa: CASGSGSTDTQYF
clone_size: -; v_call: TRBV7-8; d_call: TRBD1; j_call: TRBJ2-1; cdr3_nt: TGTGCCAGCAGCTTAGGGGGACAGGCCTACAATGAGCAGTTCTTC; cdr3_aa: CASSLGGQAYNEQFF
clone_size: -; v_call: TRBV27; d_call: TRBD2; j_call: TRBJ2-3; cdr3_nt: TGTGCCAGCAGGCTGACTAGCGGGCGGGATACGCAGTATTTT; cdr3_aa: CASRLTSGRDTQYF
clone_size: few; v_call: TRBV7-2; d_call: -; j_call: TRBJ1-2; cdr3_nt: TGTGCCAGCAGCGCCCCCAACCAGGGGAACTATGGCTACACCTTC; cdr3_aa: CASSAPNQGNYGYTF
clone_size: -; v_call: TRBV27; d_call: -; j_call: TRBJ1-5; cdr3_nt: TGTGCCAGCAGTTTATGGGGGCAGCCGGATCAGCCCCAGCATTTT; cdr3_aa: CASSLWGQPDQPQHF
clone_size: many; v_call: TRBV7-2; d_call: -; j_call: TRBJ2-5; cdr3_nt: TGTGCCAGCAGCTTGACGTATACCCAGTACTTC; cdr3_aa: CASSLTYTQYF
clone_size: -; v_call: TRBV19; d_call: -; j_call: TRBJ1-1; cdr3_nt: TGTGCCAGTATCTTGGAGCCCCTAGAAGCTTTCTTT; cdr3_aa: CASILEPLEAFF
clone_size: -; v_call: TRBV20-1; d_call: -; j_call: TRBJ2-3; cdr3_nt: TGCAGTGCTAGGCACGCTGGGGGCAGAAATACGCAGTATTTT; cdr3_aa: CSARHAGGRNTQYF
clone_size: -; v_call: TRBV12-3/TRBV12-4; d_call: TRBD1; j_call: TRBJ2-7; cdr3_nt: TGTGCCAGCAGGTTTTCCTCAGGGGGCGGCGACGAGCAGTACTTC; cdr3_aa: CASRFSSGGGDEQYF
clone_size: -; v_call: TRBV6-2/TRBV6-3; d_call: -; j_call: TRBJ2-1; cdr3_nt: TGTGCCAGCAGTAGAGATGGCCATGAGCAGTTCTTC; cdr3_aa: CASSRDGHEQFF
clone_size: -; v_call: TRBV12-3/TRBV12-4; d_call: TRBD2; j_call: TRBJ2-1; cdr3_nt: TGTGCCAGCACCCCTGGACTAGGCTATGAGCAGTTCTTC; cdr3_aa: CASTPGLGYEQFF
clone_size: -; v_call: TRBV15; d_call: -; j_call: TRBJ2-7; cdr3_nt: TGTGCCACCAGCAGAGAACGTGACGGCTACGAGCAGTACTTC; cdr3_aa: CATSRERDGYEQYF
clone_size: few; v_call: TRBV19; d_call: TRBD1; j_call: TRBJ1-6; cdr3_nt: TGTGCCAGTAGTAGCGGGACAGGGGATTGGAATTCACCCCTCCACTTT; cdr3_aa: CASSSGTGDWNSPLHF
clone_size: -; v_call: TRBV29-1; d_call: -; j_call: TRBJ2-3; cdr3_nt: TGCAGCGTCTATACCGGAAGCCGGGTGGATACGCAGTATTTT; cdr3_aa: CSVYTGSRVDTQYF
clone_size: -; v_call: TRBV20-1; d_call: -; j_call: TRBJ2-1; cdr3_nt: TGCAGTGCTAGAGGAAAGGGCAGCTACAATGAGCAGTTCTTC; cdr3_aa: CSARGKGSYNEQFF
clone_size: few; v_call: TRBV12-3/TRBV12-4; d_call: -; j_call: TRBJ1-3; cdr3_nt: TGTGCCAGCCGGCTCAACTCTGGAAACACCATATATTTT; cdr3_aa: CASRLNSGNTIYF
clone_size: -; v_call: TRBV12-3/TRBV12-4; d_call: -; j_call: TRBJ1-1; cdr3_nt: TGTGCCAGCAGTTTACAGGTTCTTACTGAAGCTTTCTTT; cdr3_aa: CASSLQVLTEAFF
clone_size: few; v_call: TRBV7-2; d_call: -; j_call: TRBJ2-1; cdr3_nt: TGTGCCAGCAACAAACTGGGGTGGAATGAGCAGTTCTTC; cdr3_aa: CASNKLGWNEQFF
clone_size: -; v_call: TRBV9; d_call: TRBD2; j_call: TRBJ2-7; cdr3_nt: TGTGCCAGCAGCGTAGGGGCGGGAGGGCCGGACGAGCAGTACTTC; cdr3_aa: CASSVGAGGPDEQYF
clone_size: -; v_call: TRBV2; d_call: -; j_call: TRBJ2-3; cdr3_nt: TGTGCCAGCAGTGAAGAGAGGGCGGTCGCAGGGGATACGCAGTATTTT; cdr3_aa: CASSEERAVAGDTQYF